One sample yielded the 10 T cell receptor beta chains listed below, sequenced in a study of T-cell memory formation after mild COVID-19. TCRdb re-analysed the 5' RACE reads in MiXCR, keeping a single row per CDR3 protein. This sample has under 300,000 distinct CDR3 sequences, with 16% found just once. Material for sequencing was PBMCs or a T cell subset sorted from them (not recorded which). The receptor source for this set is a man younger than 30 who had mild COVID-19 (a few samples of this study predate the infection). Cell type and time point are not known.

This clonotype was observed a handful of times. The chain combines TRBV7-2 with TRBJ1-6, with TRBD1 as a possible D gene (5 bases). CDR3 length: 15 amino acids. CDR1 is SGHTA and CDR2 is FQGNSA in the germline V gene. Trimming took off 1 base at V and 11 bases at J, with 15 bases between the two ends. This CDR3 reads CASSLVKGTRTPLHF. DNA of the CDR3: TGTGCCAGCAGCTTAGTTAAGGGGACGCGTACACCCCTCCACTTT.

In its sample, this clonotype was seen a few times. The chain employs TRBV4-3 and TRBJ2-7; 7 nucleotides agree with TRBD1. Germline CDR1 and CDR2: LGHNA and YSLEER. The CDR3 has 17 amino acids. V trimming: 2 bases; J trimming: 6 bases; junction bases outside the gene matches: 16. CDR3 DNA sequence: TGCGCCAGCAGCCAACAAGTCCCTTACTCAACAGGGGTCGAGCAGTACTTC. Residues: CASSQQVPYSTGVEQYF.

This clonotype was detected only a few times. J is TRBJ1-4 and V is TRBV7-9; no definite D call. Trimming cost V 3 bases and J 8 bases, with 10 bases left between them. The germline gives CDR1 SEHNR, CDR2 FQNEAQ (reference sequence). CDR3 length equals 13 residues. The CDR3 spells CASSFGGGEKLFF. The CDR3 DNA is TGTGCCAGCAGCTTCGGAGGAGGGGAAAAACTGTTTTTT.

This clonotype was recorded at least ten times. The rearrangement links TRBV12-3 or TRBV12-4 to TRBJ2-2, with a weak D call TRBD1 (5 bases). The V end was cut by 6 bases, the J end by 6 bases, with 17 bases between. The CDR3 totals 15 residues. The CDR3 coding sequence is TGTGCCAGCAGGGGGCCTAACAGAGTATCCGGGGAGCTGTTTTTT. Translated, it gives CASRGPNRVSGELFF.

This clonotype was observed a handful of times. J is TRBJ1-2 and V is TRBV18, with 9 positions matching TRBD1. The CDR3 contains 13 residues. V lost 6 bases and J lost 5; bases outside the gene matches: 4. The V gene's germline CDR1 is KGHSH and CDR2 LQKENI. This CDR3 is CASSAGTGYGYTF. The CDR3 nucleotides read TGTGCCAGCTCGGCCGGGACAGGGTATGGCTACACCTTC.

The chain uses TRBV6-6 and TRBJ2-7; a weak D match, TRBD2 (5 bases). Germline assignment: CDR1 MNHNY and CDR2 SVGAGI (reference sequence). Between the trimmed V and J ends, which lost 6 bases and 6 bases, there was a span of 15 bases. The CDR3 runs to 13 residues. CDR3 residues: CASSQSPSREQYF. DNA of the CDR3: TGTGCCAGCAGCCAAAGTCCTAGCCGCGAGCAGTACTTC.

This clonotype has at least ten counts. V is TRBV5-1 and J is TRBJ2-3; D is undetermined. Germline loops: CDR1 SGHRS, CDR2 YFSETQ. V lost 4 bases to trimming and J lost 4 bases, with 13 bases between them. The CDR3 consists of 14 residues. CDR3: CASSRTLVPDTQYF. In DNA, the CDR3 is TGCGCCAGCAGCCGAACGTTAGTCCCAGATACGCAGTATTTT. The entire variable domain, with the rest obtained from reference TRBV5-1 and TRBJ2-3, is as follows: KAGVTQTPRYLIKTRGQQVTLSCSPISGHRSVSWYQQTPGQGLQFLFEYFSETQRNKGNFPGRFSGRQFSNSRSEMNVSTLELGDSALYLCASSRTLVPDTQYFGPGTRLTVL.

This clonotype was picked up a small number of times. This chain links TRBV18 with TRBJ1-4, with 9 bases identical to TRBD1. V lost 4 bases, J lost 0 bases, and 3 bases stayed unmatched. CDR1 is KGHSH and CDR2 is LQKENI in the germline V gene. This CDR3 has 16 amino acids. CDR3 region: CASSRTGDSTNEKLFF. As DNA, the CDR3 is TGTGCCAGCTCACGGACAGGGGACTCAACTAATGAAAAACTGTTTTTT. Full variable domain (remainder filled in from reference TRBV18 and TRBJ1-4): NAGVMQNPRHLVRRRGQEARLRCSPMKGHSHVYWYRQLPEEGLKFMVYLQKENIIDESGMPKERFSAEFPKEGPSILRIQQVVRGDSAAYFCASSRTGDSTNEKLFFGSGTQLSVL.

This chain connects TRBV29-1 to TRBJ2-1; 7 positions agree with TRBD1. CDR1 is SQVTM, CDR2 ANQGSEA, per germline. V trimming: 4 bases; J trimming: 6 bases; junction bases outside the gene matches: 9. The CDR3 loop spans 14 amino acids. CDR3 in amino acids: CSVGSPAGGNEQFF. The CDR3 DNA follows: TGCAGCGTTGGCAGCCCAGCAGGGGGCAATGAGCAGTTCTTC.

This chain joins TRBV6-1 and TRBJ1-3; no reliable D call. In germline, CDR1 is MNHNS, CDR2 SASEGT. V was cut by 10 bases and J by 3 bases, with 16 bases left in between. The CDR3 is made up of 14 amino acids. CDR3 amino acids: CATWTVLVGNTIYF. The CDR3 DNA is TGTGCCACCTGGACGGTACTGGTTGGAAACACCATATATTTT.